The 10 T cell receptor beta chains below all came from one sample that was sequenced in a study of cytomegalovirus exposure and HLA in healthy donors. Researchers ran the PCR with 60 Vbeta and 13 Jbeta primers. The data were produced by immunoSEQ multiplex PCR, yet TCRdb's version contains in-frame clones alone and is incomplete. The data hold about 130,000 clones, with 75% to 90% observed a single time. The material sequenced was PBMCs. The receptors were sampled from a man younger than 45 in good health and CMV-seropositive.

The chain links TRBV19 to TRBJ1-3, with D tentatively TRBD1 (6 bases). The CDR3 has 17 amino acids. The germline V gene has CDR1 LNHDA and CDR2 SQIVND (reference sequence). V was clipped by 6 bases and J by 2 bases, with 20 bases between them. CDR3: CASRFVGGRNAGNTIYF. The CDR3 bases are TGTGCCAGTAGATTCGTAGGGGGACGGAATGCTGGAAACACCATATATTTT.

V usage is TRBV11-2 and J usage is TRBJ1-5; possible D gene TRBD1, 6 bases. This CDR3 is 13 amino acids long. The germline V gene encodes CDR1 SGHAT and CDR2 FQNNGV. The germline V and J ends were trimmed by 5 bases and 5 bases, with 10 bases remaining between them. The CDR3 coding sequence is TGTGCCAGCAGCGCGAACAGGGATCAGCCCCAGCATTTT. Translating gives CASSANRDQPQHF.

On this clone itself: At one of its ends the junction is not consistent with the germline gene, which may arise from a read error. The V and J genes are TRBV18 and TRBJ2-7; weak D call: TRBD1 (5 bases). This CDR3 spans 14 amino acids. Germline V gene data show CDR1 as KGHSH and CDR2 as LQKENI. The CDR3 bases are TGTGTCAGCTCATCTAACCTACAGGTGGGCGAGCAGTACTTC. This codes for CVSSSNLQVGEQYF.

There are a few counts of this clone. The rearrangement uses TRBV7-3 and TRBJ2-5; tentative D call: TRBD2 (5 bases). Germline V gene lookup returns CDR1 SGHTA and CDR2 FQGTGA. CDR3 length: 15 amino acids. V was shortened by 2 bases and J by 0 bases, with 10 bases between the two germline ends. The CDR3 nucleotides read TGTGCCAGCAGCTTATCACCGGGGAACCAAGAGACCCAGTACTTC. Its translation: CASSLSPGNQETQYF.

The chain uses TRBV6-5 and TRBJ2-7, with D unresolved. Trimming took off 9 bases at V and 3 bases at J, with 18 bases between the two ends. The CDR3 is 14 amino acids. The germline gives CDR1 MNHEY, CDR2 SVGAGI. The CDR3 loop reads CARYCPTKSYEQYF. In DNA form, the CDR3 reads TGTGCCAGATACTGCCCCACTAAGAGCTACGAGCAGTACTTC.

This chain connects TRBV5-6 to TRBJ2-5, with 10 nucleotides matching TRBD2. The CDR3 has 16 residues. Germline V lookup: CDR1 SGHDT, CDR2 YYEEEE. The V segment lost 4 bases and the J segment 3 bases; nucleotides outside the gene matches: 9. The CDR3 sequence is CASSHGLADVKETQYF. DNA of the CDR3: TGTGCCAGCAGCCATGGACTAGCGGACGTGAAAGAGACCCAGTACTTC.

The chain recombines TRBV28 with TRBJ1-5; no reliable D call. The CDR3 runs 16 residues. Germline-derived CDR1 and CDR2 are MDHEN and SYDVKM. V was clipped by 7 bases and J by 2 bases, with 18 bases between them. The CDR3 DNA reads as TGTGCCAGCACCCCCGTGGCGGCGTCGGGCAATCAGCCCCAGCATTTT. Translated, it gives CASTPVAASGNQPQHF.

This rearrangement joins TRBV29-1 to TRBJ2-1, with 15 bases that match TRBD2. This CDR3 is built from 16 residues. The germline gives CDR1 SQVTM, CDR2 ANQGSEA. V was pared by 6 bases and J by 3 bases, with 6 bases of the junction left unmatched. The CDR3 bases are TGCAGCGTAAACGGACTAGCGGGGGGGCGCTACAATGAGCAGTTCTTC. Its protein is CSVNGLAGGRYNEQFF.

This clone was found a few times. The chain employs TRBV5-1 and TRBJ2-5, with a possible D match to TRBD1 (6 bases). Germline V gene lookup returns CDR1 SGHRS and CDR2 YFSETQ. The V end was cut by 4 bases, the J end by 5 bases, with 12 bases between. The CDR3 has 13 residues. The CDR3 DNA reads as TGCGCCAGCAGCCGTCAGGGGTGGGAGACCCAGTACTTC. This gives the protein CASSRQGWETQYF.

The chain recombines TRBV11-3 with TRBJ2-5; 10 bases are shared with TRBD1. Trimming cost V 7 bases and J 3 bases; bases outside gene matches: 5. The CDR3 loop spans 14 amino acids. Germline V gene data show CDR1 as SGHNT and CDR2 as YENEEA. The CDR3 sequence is CASKPGTGEETQYF. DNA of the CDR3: TGTGCCAGCAAGCCCGGGACAGGGGAAGAGACCCAGTACTTC.